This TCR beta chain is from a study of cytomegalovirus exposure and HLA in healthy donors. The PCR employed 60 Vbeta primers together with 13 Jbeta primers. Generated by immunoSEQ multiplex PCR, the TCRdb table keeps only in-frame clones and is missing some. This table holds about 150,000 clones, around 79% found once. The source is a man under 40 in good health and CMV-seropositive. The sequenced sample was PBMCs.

The CDR3, as DNA: TGTGCCAGCAGTTTAAACGAGGACACTGAAGCTTTCTTT. Encoded protein: CASSLNEDTEAFF. The chain carries TRBV27 and TRBJ1-1; D remains ambiguous. V was trimmed by 2 bases and J by 3 bases, leaving 7 bases between them. The CDR3 runs 13 residues. Germline CDR1 reads MNHEY; CDR2 reads SMNVEV (reference sequence).